This paragraph reports one TCR beta chain. Its antigen remains unidentified. The data stem from a study of cytomegalovirus exposure and HLA in healthy donors. Study conclusions and caveats: Researchers reported in a later analysis that a missense DCLRE1C variant was tied to TCR beta V- and J-gene trimming. The investigators catalogued 150 or so TCR beta chains as cytomegalovirus-associated. One later analysis reportedly identified an Asian-associated ancestry cluster that showed fewer N-insertions than the roughly 620-donor mean.

PCR amplification relied on 60 Vbeta primers (plus 13 Jbeta primers). Method: immunoSEQ multiplex PCR; TCRdb's copy keeps in-frame clones and lacks some. Of 150,000 to 250,000 clones listed, roughly 78% are singletons. The CDR3 contains 12 residues. Germline-derived CDR1 and CDR2 are SGHKS and YYEKEE (reference sequence). V dropped 4 bases and J dropped 8 bases, with 12 bases sitting between them. The source of this sequence is a girl between 5 and 17 years old in good health and CMV-seropositive. The chain uses TRBV5-5 and TRBJ1-2, with TRBD1 as a possible D gene (6 bases). Specimen: PBMCs. CDR3 in amino acids: CASSPTGEGYTF. The CDR3 DNA sequence: TGTGCCAGCAGCCCGACAGGAGAAGGCTACACCTTC. Full variable domain (missing parts from reference TRBV5-5 and TRBJ1-2): DAGVTQSPTHLIKTRGQQVTLRCSPISGHKSVSWYQQVLGQGPQFIFQYYEKEERGRGNFPDRFSARQFPNYSSELNVNALLLGDSALYLCASSPTGEGYTFGSGTRLTVV.